The clone carrying this T cell receptor beta chain was observed a few times. Its antigen is currently unknown. The sample belongs to a study of T-cell memory formation after mild COVID-19. Study-wide results and limits: CD4/CD8 balance characterized clones contracting day 15 to 85, and CD4+ skew characterized later expanders. Shrinking CD4+ clones resided mostly in CM and EM, and CD8+ ones in EMRA. That cross-reactive memory joined was suggested by some responding clones appearing in pre-infection memory.

5'RACE, which relied on constant-segment primers, yielded TCR alpha and TCR beta cDNA libraries carrying sample barcodes and UMIs. Using its own MiXCR run on the 5' RACE reads, TCRdb lists one record per CDR3 protein. The sample has about 340,000 distinct CDR3 sequences, roughly 15% seen once; the top ten hold about 22%. J was trimmed by 0 bases and V by 3 bases; bases with no gene match: 12. Per the germline V gene, CDR1 is LGHNA and CDR2 is YSLEER. The CDR3 length is 18 residues. The receptor was derived from a man in his late teens or twenties who had mild COVID-19 (a few samples of this study predate the infection). Cell type and time point are not known. The chain carries TRBV4-3 and TRBJ2-3, with 7 bases identical to TRBD2. Sequencing input: PBMCs or a T cell subset sorted from them (not recorded which). CDR3 nucleotide sequence: TGCGCCAGCAGCCAGGATCTCAAAAGCGGGGTTAGCACAGATACGCAGTATTTT. This sequence encodes CASSQDLKSGVSTDTQYF.